This T cell receptor (beta chain) was sequenced in a study of blood T cell repertoires in COVID-19. Study information: PBMCs, B-cell-depleted T cells, or T cells provided the cDNA or gDNA that made up the material.

TCRdb's table, derived via immunoSEQ multiplex PCR, lists solely in-frame clones and lacks some. This table holds about 190,000 clones, around nine tenths found once. Germline V gene sequence: CDR1 LGHDT, CDR2 YNNKEL (reference sequence). V lost 0 bases, J lost 4 bases, and 4 bases stayed unmatched. This CDR3 region has 15 residues. Sequenced sample: peripheral blood. This clonotype was sampled from a woman aged 40 to 50 who had recovered from COVID-19. V and J are TRBV3-1 (or the pseudogene TRBV3-2) and TRBJ1-1; the match to TRBD1 covers 8 bases. CDR3 sequence reads: CASSQEWTGITEAFF. CDR3 coding DNA: TGTGCCAGCAGCCAAGAATGGACAGGGATCACTGAAGCTTTCTTT.